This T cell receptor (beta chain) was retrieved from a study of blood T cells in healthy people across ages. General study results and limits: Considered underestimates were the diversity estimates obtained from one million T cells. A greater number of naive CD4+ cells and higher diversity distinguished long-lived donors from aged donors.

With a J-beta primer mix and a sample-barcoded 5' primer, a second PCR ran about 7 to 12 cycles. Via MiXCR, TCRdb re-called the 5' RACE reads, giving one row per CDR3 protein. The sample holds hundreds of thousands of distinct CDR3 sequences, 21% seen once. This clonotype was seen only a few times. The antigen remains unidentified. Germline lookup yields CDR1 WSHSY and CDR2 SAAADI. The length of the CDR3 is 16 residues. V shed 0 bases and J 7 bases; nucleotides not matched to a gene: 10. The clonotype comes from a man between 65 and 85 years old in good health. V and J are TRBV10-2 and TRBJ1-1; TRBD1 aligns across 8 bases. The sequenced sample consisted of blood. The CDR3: CASSESTGGARFEAFF. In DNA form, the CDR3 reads TGCGCCAGCAGTGAGTCTACAGGGGGGGCCCGATTTGAAGCTTTCTTT.